Below are 5 T cell receptor beta chains sequenced from a single sample in a study of blood T cells in healthy people across ages. Using a J-beta primer mix together with a sample-barcoded 5' primer, a second PCR was run for roughly 6 to 12 cycles. Each CDR3 protein gets one entry after TCRdb re-called the 5' RACE reads with MiXCR. The repertoire has 580,000 or so distinct CDR3 sequences, 45% to 55% of them found once; the top ten carry approximately 23%. The sequencing input was blood. Every receptor here comes from a man older than 75 in good health.

The V call is TRBV7-2, the J call TRBJ2-7; D possibly corresponds to TRBD1 (6 bases). Trimming shortened V by 3 bases and J by 3 bases, and 15 bases separated the two germline ends. From germline, CDR1 is SGHTA and CDR2 FQGNSA. The CDR3 consists of 15 residues. CDR3 residues: CASSFTAGVNYEQYF. CDR3 coding DNA: TGTGCCAGCAGCTTTACCGCAGGGGTTAACTACGAGCAGTACTTC.

The rearrangement joins TRBV6-2 or TRBV6-3 to TRBJ2-1, with a weak D call TRBD2 (7 bases). The CDR3 loop spans 19 amino acids. Trimming took off 5 bases at V and 0 bases at J, with 23 bases between the two ends. Germline CDR1 reads MNHEY; CDR2 reads SVGEGT. The CDR3 region is CASSPPWGGGGRSYNEQFF. The CDR3 DNA reads TGTGCCAGCAGTCCTCCATGGGGTGGCGGGGGCCGCTCCTACAATGAGCAGTTCTTC.

About this clonotype itself: One base away lies a much larger clone, so this may be a sequencing read error. This rearrangement joins TRBV6-5 to TRBJ2-7; no definite D call. The CDR3 contains 13 residues. V was shortened by 6 bases and J by 7 bases, with 16 bases between the two germline ends. Germline lookup yields CDR1 MNHEY and CDR2 SVGAGI. The DNA for the CDR3 is TGTGCCAGCAGCCGGGCGTCATCAAATGAGCAGTACTTC. Its protein product is CASSRASSNEQYF.

This rearrangement joins TRBV2 to TRBJ2-7; D might be TRBD2 (5 bases). The CDR3 is made up of 12 amino acids. The V gene lost 7 bases and the J gene lost 3 bases, with 10 bases spanning the gap. In germline, CDR1 is SNHLY, CDR2 FYNNEI. As DNA, the CDR3 is TGTGCCAGCACTCGGGGTGGCTACGAGCAGTACTTC. This codes for CASTRGGYEQYF.

This clonotype was seen a handful of times. This chain connects TRBV6-6 to TRBJ2-2; 7 nucleotides align to TRBD1. V trimming: 5 bases; J trimming: 7 bases; junction bases outside the gene matches: 7. CDR1 and CDR2 (germline): MNHNY, SVGAGI (reference sequence). This CDR3 has 14 amino acids. This CDR3 is CASSTIQGNGELFF. As DNA, the CDR3 is TGTGCCAGCAGTACGATACAGGGGAACGGGGAGCTGTTTTTT.